The clone carrying this T cell receptor (beta chain) was recorded a few times. Its antigen remains unidentified. CDR1 is SNHLY and CDR2 is FYNNEI in the germline V gene. Between the trimmed V and J ends, which lost 6 bases and 3 bases, there was a span of 18 bases. The CDR3 has 15 residues. Unique molecular identifiers were used in preparing the TCRbeta library. TCRdb called the PCR reads again in MiXCR, with one record for every CDR3 protein. The sample has about 200,000 distinct CDR3 sequences, approximately 15% seen once. The data stem from a study of T-cell reconstitution after alpha-beta-depleted transplantation in children. Study-wide results and limits: After transplant, high TCRbeta diversity at day 60 in some patients arose from surviving recipient T cells and thymic progenitors. The study reportedly traced alpha-beta T cells about two months after transplant to several hundred expanded graft clones.

The receptor was derived from a male patient under 10 years old who had a stem cell transplant for acute lymphoblastic leukemia, so the T cells may come from the graft donor. The J gene is TRBJ2-7, the V gene TRBV2; possible D gene TRBD1, 6 bases. Sequencing used PBMCs, mostly from graft donor cells, obtained 360 days after TCRalphabeta/CD19-depleted stem cell transplant. Here the CDR3 DNA reads TGTGCCAGCAGCCGTACCCGGACAGTAAACTACGAGCAGTACTTC. Translating gives CASSRTRTVNYEQYF. Using reference TRBV2 and TRBJ2-7 for the parts outside the CDR3, the full variable domain is EPEVTQTPSHQVTQMGQEVILRCVPISNHLYFYWYRQILGQKVEFLVSFYNNEISEKSEIFDDQFSVERPDGSNFTLKIRSTKLEDSAMYFCASSRTRTVNYEQYFGPGTRLTVT.